The sequence of this T cell receptor (beta chain) was determined in a study of identical twins. TCRdb re-called the 5' RACE reads with MiXCR, one entry per CDR3 protein. Among approximately 600,000 distinct CDR3 sequences listed, 9.6% were seen once. The CDR3 is 14 residues long. J was trimmed by 5 bases and V by 5 bases; bases with no gene match: 7. This clonotype was observed a handful of times. Another study also made use of these data, one on yellow fever vaccine responses in identical twins.

The specimen was PBMCs. The chain has TRBV12-3 or TRBV12-4 and TRBJ2-3, with TRBD2 matching 7 bases. This clonotype was sampled from a young woman in good health. CDR3 loop: CASSLRGSGDTQYF. In DNA form, the CDR3 reads TGTGCCAGCAGTCTGCGGGGGTCCGGAGATACGCAGTATTTT.